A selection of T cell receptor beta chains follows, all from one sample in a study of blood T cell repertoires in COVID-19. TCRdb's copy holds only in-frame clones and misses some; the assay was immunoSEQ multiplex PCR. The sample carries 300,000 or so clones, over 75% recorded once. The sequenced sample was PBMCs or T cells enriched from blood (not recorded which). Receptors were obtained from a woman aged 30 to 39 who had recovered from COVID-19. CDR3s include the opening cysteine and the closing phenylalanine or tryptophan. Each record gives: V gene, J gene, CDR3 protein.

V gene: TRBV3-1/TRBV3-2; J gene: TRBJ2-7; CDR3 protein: CASSQGQGRYEQYF
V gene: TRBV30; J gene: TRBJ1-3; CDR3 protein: CAWRKTGVSGNTIYF
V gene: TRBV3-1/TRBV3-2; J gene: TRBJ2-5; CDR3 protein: CASAAGGRRETQYF
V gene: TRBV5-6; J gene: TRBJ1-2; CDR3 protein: CASSPANYGYTF
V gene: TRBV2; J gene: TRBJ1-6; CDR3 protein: CASSERPMPGGSPLHF
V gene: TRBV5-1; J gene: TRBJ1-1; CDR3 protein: CASSLAVPPFSNTEAFF
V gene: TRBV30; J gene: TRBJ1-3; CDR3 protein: CAWDQGYSGNTIYF
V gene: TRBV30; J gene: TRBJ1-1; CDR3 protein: CAWLFRDSGEAFF
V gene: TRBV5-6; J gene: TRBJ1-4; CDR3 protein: CASSITGGTGEKLFF
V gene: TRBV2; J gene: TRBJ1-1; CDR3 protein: CASSEVLGAATEAFF
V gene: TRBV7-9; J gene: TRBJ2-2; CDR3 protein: CASTIRGTGELFF
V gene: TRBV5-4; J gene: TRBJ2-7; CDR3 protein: CASSRDNSYEQYF
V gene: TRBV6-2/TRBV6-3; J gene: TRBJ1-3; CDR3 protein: CASSSPTGNFGNTIYF